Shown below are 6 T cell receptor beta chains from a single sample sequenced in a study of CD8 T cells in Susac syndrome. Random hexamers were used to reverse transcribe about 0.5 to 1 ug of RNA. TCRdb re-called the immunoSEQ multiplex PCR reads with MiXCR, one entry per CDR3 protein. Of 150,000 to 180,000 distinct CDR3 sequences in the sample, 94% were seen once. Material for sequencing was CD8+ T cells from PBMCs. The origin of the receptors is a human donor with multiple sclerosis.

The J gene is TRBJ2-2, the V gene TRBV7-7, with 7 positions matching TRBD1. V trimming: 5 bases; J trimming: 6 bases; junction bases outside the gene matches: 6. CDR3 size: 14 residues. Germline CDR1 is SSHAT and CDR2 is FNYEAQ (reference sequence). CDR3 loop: CASSINRGPGELFF. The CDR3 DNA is TGTGCCAGCAGCATCAACAGGGGACCCGGGGAGCTGTTTTTT.

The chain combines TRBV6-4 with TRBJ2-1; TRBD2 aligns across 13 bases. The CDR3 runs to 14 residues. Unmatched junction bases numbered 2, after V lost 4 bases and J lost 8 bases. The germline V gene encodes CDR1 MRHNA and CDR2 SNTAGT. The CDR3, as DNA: TGTGCCAGCAGTGCCGGACTAGCGGGGGATGAGCAGTTCTTC. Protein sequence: CASSAGLAGDEQFF.

The CDR3 sequence is CASSPTGGRGAYEQYF. The CDR3 coding sequence is TGTGCCAGCAGCCCGACGGGAGGCAGGGGGGCCTACGAGCAGTACTTC. The chain has TRBV9 and TRBJ2-7; D might be TRBD1 or TRBD2, each matching 7 bases. The ends were cut back, 4 bases at V and 2 bases at J, with 19 bases in the middle. The CDR3 consists of 16 residues. Germline loops: CDR1 SGDLS, CDR2 YYNGEE.

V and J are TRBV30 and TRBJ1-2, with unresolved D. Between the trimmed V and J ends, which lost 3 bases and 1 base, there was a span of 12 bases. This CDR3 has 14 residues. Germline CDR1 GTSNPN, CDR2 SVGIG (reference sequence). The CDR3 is CAWSVGRFNYGYTF. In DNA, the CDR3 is TGTGCCTGGAGCGTCGGACGATTTAACTATGGCTACACCTTC.

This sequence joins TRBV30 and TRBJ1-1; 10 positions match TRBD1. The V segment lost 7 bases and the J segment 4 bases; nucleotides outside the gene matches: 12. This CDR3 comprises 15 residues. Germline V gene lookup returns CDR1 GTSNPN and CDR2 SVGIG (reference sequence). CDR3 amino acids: CASLGGRTGGTEAFF. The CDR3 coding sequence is TGTGCCTCTTTGGGGGGCCGGACAGGGGGCACTGAAGCTTTCTTT.

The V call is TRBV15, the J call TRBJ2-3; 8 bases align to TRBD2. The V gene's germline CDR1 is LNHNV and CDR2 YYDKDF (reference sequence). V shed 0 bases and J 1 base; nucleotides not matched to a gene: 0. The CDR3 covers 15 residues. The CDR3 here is CATSRERGGTDTQYF. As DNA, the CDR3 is TGTGCCACCAGCAGAGAGCGGGGGGGCACAGATACGCAGTATTTT.